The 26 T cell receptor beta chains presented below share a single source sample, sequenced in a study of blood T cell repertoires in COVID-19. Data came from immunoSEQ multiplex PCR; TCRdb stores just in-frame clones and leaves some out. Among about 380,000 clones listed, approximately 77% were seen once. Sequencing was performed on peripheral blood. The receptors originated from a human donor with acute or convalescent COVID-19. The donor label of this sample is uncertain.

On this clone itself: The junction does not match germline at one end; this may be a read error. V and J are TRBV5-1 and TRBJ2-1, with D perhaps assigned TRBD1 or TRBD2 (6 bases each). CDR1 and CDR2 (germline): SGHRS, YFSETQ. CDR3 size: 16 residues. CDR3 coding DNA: TGCGCCAGCACCTTGGGGGGCACCCGCTCCTACAATGAGCAGTTCTTC. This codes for CASTLGGTRSYNEQFF.

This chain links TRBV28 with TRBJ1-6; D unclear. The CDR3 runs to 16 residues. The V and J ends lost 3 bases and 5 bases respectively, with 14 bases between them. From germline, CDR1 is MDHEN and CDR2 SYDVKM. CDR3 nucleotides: TGTGCCAGCAGTTTGGGCAGGACTAGGGATAATTCACCCCTCCACTTT. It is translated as CASSLGRTRDNSPLHF.

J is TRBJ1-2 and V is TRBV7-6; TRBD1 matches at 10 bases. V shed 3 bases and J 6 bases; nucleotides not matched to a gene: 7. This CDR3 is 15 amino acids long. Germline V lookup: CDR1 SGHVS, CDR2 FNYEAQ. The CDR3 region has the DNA TGTGCCAGCAGCTTGGCCGGACAGGGGGGGGATGGCTACACCTTC. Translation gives CASSLAGQGGDGYTF.

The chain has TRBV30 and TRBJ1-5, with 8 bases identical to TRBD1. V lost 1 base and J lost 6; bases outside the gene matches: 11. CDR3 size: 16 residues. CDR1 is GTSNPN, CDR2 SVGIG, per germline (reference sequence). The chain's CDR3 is CAWSGTGTAAGQPQHF. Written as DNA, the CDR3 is TGTGCCTGGAGTGGGACAGGGACCGCTGCGGGTCAGCCCCAGCATTTT.

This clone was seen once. This CDR3 is CASSNVGGQPQHF. In nucleotides, the CDR3 is TGTGCCAGTAGTAACGTAGGGGGTCAGCCCCAGCATTTT. V is TRBV19 and J is TRBJ1-5; perhaps TRBD1 as D (6 bases). The CDR3 has 13 residues. CDR1 LNHDA and CDR2 SQIVND come from the germline V gene (reference sequence). Deletions cut 4 bases from V and 6 bases from J, with 10 bases between.

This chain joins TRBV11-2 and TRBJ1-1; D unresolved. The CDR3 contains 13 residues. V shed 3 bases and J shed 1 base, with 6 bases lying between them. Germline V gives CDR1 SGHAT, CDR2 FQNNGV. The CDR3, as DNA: TGTGCCAGCAGCTTCACAGCGAACACTGAAGCTTTCTTT. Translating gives CASSFTANTEAFF.

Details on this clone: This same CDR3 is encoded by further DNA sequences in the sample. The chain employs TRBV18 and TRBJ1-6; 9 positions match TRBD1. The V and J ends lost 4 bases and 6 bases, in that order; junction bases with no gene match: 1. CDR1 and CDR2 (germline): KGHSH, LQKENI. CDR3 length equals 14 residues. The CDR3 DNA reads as TGTGCCAGCTCACGGGACAGGGCTAATTCACCCCTCCACTTT. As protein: CASSRDRANSPLHF.

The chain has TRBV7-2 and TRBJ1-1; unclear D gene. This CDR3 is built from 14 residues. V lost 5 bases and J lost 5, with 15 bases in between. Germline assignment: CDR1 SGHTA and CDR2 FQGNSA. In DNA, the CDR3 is TGTGCCAGCAGCCCGCGATTAAGCAAGACTGAAGCTTTCTTT. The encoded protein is CASSPRLSKTEAFF.

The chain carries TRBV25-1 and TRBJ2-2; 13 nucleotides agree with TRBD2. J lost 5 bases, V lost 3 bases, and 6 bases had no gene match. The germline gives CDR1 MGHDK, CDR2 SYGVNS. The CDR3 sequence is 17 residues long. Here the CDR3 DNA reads TGTGCCAGCAGTGAGGGTGGACTAGCGGGAGTTACCGGGGAGCTGTTTTTT. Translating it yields CASSEGGLAGVTGELFF.

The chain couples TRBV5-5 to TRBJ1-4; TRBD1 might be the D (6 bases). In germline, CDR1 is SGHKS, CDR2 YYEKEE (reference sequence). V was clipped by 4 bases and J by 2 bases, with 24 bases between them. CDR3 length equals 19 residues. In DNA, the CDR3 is TGTGCCAGCAGCCCAACCGACCTACTAGGGGGGGGGACTAATGAAAAACTGTTTTTT. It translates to CASSPTDLLGGGTNEKLFF.

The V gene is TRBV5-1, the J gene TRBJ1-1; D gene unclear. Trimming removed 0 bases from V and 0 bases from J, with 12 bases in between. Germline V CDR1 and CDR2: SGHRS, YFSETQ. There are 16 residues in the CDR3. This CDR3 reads CASSLASIHMNTEAFF. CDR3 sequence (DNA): TGCGCCAGCAGCTTGGCCTCAATACACATGAACACTGAAGCTTTCTTT.

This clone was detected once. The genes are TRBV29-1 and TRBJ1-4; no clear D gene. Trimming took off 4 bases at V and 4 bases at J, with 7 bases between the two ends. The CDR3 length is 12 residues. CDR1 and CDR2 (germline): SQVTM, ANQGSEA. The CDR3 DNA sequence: TGCAGCGTTGTTTCGGGTAATGAAAAACTGTTTTTT. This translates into CSVVSGNEKLFF. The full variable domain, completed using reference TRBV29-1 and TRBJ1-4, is SAVISQKPSRDICQRGTSLTIQCQVDSQVTMMFWYRQQPGQSLTLIATANQGSEATYESGFVIDKFPISRPNLTFSTLTVSNMSPEDSSIYLCSVVSGNEKLFFGSGTQLSVL.

CDR3 amino acids: CAWSAANYGYTF. The CDR3 bases are TGTGCCTGGAGCGCAGCTAACTATGGCTACACCTTC. The rearrangement uses TRBV30 and TRBJ1-2; D uncertain. The CDR3 runs to 12 residues. V lost 3 bases and J lost 0, with 5 bases in between. CDR1 and CDR2 from the germline V gene are GTSNPN and SVGIG (reference sequence).

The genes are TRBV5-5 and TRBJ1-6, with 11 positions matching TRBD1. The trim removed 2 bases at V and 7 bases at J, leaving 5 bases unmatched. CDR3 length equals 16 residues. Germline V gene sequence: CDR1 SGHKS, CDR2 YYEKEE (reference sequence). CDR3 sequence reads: CASSLGTGGRNSPLHF. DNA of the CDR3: TGTGCCAGCAGCTTAGGGACAGGGGGAAGGAATTCACCCCTCCACTTT.

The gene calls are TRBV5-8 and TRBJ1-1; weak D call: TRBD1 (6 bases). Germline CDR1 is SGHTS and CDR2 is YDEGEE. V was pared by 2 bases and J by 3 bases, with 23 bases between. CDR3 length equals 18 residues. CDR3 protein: CASSFIVLGNRVDTEAFF. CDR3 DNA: TGTGCCAGCAGCTTTATTGTCTTGGGAAACAGGGTAGACACTGAAGCTTTCTTT.

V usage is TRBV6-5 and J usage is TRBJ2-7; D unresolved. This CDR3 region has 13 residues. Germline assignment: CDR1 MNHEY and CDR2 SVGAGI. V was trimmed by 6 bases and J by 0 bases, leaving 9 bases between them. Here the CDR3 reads CASSKQYSYEQYF. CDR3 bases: TGTGCCAGCAGCAAACAGTACTCCTACGAGCAGTACTTC.

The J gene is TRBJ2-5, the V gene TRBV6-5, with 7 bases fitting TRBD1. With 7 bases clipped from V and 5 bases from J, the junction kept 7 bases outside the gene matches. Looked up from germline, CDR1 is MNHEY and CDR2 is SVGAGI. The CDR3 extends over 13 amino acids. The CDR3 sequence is CASTPGQRETQYF. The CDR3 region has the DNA TGTGCCAGCACTCCGGGACAGAGGGAGACCCAGTACTTC.

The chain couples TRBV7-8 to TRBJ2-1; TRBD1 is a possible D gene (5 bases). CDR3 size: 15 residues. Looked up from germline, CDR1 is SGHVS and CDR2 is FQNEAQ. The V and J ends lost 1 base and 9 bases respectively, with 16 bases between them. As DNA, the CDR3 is TGTGCCAGCAGCTTAGGCAGGGCCCAAGTTGGTGAGCAGTTCTTC. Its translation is CASSLGRAQVGEQFF.

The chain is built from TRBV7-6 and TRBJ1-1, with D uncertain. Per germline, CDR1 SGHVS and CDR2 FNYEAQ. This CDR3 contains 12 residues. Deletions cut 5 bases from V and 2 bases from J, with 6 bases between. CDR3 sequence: CASSAINTEAFF. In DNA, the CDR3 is TGTGCCAGCAGCGCGATAAACACTGAAGCTTTCTTT.

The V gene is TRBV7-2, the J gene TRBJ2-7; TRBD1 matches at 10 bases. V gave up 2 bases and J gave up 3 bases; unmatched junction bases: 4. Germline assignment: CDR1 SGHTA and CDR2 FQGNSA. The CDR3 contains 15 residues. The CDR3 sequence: CASSLRDRGVYEQYF. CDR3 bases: TGTGCCAGCAGCTTAAGGGACAGGGGCGTCTACGAGCAGTACTTC.

The CDR3 DNA reads as TGTGCCAGCAGCTTAGCCTCAGGGTCCCTTCGGGACGAGCAGTACTTC. The encoded protein is CASSLASGSLRDEQYF. This chain connects TRBV7-9 to TRBJ2-7; possible D gene TRBD1, 5 bases. V was trimmed by 0 bases and J by 5 bases, leaving 17 bases between them. Per the germline V gene, CDR1 is SEHNR and CDR2 is FQNEAQ (reference sequence). This CDR3 region has 16 residues.

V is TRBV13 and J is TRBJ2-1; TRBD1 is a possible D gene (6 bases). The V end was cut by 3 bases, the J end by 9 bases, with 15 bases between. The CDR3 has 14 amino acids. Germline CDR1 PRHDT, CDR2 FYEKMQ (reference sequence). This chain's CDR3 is CASSFWGLGTEQFF. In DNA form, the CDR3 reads TGTGCCAGCAGCTTCTGGGGGCTGGGAACTGAGCAGTTCTTC. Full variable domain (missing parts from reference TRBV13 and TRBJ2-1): AAGVIQSPRHLIKEKRETATLKCYPIPRHDTVYWYQQGPGQDPQFLISFYEKMQSDKGSIPDRFSAQQFSDYHSELNMSSLELGDSALYFCASSFWGLGTEQFFGPGTRLTVL.

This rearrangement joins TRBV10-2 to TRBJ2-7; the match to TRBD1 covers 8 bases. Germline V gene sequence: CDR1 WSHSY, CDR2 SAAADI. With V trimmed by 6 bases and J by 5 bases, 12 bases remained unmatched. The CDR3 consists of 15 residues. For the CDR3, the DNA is TGCGCCAGCAGCGGACAGGGACTCCTTGGGAACGAGCAGTACTTC. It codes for CASSGQGLLGNEQYF.

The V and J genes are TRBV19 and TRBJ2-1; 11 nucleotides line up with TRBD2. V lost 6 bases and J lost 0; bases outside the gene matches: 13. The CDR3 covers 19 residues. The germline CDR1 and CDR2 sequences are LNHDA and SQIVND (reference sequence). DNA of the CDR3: TGTGCCAGTAGCCGTTTAGCGGGGGGGCCAACAAGCTCCTACAATGAGCAGTTCTTC. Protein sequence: CASSRLAGGPTSSYNEQFF.

The CDR3 DNA follows: TGTGCCAGCAGCAAAAAAAAACCGACACCACTCACGAACACCGGGGAGCTGTTTTTT. Protein sequence: CASSKKKPTPLTNTGELFF. V gene TRBV21-1 combines with J gene TRBJ2-2; the table's D call TRBD1 went unverified against the DNA. TRBV21-1 has pseudogene status. The length of the CDR3 is 19 residues.

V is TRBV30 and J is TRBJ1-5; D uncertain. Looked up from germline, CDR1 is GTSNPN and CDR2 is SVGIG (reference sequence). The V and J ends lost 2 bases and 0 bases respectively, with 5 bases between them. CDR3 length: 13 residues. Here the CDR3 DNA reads TGTGCCTGGAGTCCAAATAGCAATCAGCCCCAGCATTTT. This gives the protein CAWSPNSNQPQHF.